A selection of T cell receptor beta chains follows, all from one sample in a study of CD8 T cells in ankylosing spondylitis. TCRdb re-called the 5' RACE reads through MiXCR, storing one row per CDR3 protein. The sample has just over 300,000 distinct CDR3 sequences; roughly 20% are singletons. The sample was blood, either unsorted or a sorted T cell fraction (not recorded which). Source of these receptors: a female donor with ankylosing spondylitis or in good health (not recorded which). Each CDR3 is given with its conserved first and last residue. Each record gives: D gene, J gene, V gene, clone size, CDR3 protein, CDR3 DNA. D genes are given only for firm matches. Not all rows give a size; the values are once, few, many and, for expanded clones, a class.

. | TRBJ2-3 | TRBV12-3/TRBV12-4 | many | CASSFRGGPFSTDTQYF | TGTGCCAGCAGTTTTAGGGGAGGCCCGTTTAGCACAGATACGCAGTATTTT
. | TRBJ1-3 | TRBV19 | few | CATTKSSGNTIYF | TGTGCCACTACCAAGAGCTCTGGAAACACCATATATTTT
. | TRBJ1-1 | TRBV27 | . | CASSSLWAAGRTAFF | TGTGCCAGCAGTTCCCTATGGGCGGCGGGGCGGACGGCTTTCTTT
TRBD2 | TRBJ2-1 | TRBV20-1 | few | CSARGLADPNSYNEQFF | TGCAGTGCTAGAGGACTAGCGGATCCTAACAGCTACAATGAGCAGTTCTTC
. | TRBJ1-2 | TRBV5-6 | many | CASSPGMRAGGYTF | TGTGCCAGCAGTCCCGGGATGAGGGCGGGTGGCTACACCTTC
TRBD1 | TRBJ1-2 | TRBV28 | . | CASRTGTGNYGYTF | TGTGCCAGCAGAACCGGGACAGGAAACTATGGCTACACCTTC
TRBD2 | TRBJ2-3 | TRBV5-1 | . | CASSSLASGISTDTQYF | TGCGCCAGCAGCTCCCTAGCTAGCGGGATAAGCACAGATACGCAGTATTTT
TRBD1 | TRBJ1-4 | TRBV29-1 | many | CSVGTGGSSNEKLFF | TGCAGCGTTGGGACAGGGGGATCATCTAATGAAAAACTGTTTTTT
TRBD1 | TRBJ1-5 | TRBV7-8 | few | CASSSDRGFNQPQHF | TGTGCCAGCAGCTCGGACAGGGGCTTCAATCAGCCCCAGCATTTT
. | TRBJ2-7 | TRBV7-2 | many | CASSLAGAGGYEQYF | TGTGCCAGCAGCTTAGCAGGGGCTGGGGGCTACGAGCAGTACTTC
TRBD1 | TRBJ2-2 | TRBV6-2/TRBV6-3 | few | CASSYWTGAGELFF | TGTGCCAGCAGTTACTGGACAGGGGCCGGGGAGCTGTTTTTT
. | TRBJ2-2 | TRBV12-3/TRBV12-4 | few | CASRRGRGTGELFF | TGTGCCAGCAGAAGGGGTAGAGGCACCGGGGAGCTGTTTTTT
. | TRBJ1-5 | TRBV30 | few | CAWSGGINQPQHF | TGTGCCTGGAGCGGGGGGATAAATCAGCCCCAGCATTTT
. | TRBJ2-7 | TRBV5-1 | few | CASSLDGPGQNYEQYF | TGCGCCAGCAGCTTGGACGGGCCAGGACAGAACTACGAGCAGTACTTC
. | TRBJ2-3 | TRBV10-3 | few | CATLSSTGRDGSTDTQYF | TGTGCCACCCTCAGCTCCACGGGGCGGGATGGTAGCACAGATACGCAGTATTTT
. | TRBJ2-5 | TRBV12-3/TRBV12-4 | . | CASSPSLGTSGETQYF | TGTGCCAGCAGTCCTAGCCTAGGGACTTCAGGAGAGACCCAGTACTTC
TRBD1 | TRBJ1-4 | TRBV6-5 | . | CASSYPPDRAGSEKLFF | TGTGCCAGCAGTTACCCCCCCGACAGGGCGGGTTCCGAAAAACTGTTTTTT
TRBD1 | TRBJ2-3 | TRBV10-3 | many | CAISTDRGVDTQYF | TGTGCCATCAGTACCGACAGGGGCGTAGATACGCAGTATTTT
. | TRBJ1-2 | TRBV15 | few | CATSLNFVRSGYTF | TGTGCCACCAGCTTAAACTTCGTCAGGTCTGGCTACACCTTC
TRBD2 | TRBJ2-1 | TRBV4-1 | . | CASSHPALGTMGQNSYNEQFF | TGCGCCAGCAGCCATCCCGCCCTCGGGACTATGGGTCAGAACTCCTACAATGAGCAGTTCTTC
. | TRBJ2-3 | TRBV7-9 | . | CASSLVREYTDTQYF | TGTGCCAGCAGCTTAGTCAGGGAATACACAGATACGCAGTATTTT
TRBD2 | TRBJ2-3 | TRBV5-4 | . | CASASGRETINTDTQYF | TGTGCCAGCGCTTCGGGGCGGGAGACAATAAACACAGATACGCAGTATTTT
TRBD2 | TRBJ2-1 | TRBV5-5 | . | CASSLEGGGSGRSNEQFF | TGTGCCAGCAGCTTGGAGGGGGGTGGTAGCGGGAGATCGAATGAGCAGTTCTTC
TRBD2 | TRBJ2-5 | TRBV11-2 | . | CASNLVAGVSETQYF | TGTGCCAGCAACCTGGTTGCGGGAGTGTCAGAGACCCAGTACTTC
. | TRBJ1-2 | TRBV15 | . | CATSPRERGNYGYTF | TGTGCCACCAGCCCTCGCGAGCGGGGGAACTATGGCTACACCTTC
. | TRBJ2-3 | TRBV29-1 | many | CSVGPIPDTQYF | TGCAGCGTGGGGCCCATCCCAGATACGCAGTATTTT
. | TRBJ2-3 | TRBV11-2 | . | CASSREGGTQYF | TGTGCCAGCAGCCGTGAGGGAGGTACGCAGTATTTT
. | TRBJ1-5 | TRBV28 | few | CASSAQGTRQPQHF | TGTGCCAGCAGTGCCCAGGGAACTCGGCAGCCCCAGCATTTT
. | TRBJ2-3 | TRBV6-2/TRBV6-3 | . | CASRTGTTDTQYF | TGTGCCAGCAGGACCGGTACGACAGATACGCAGTATTTT
. | TRBJ1-5 | TRBV20-1 | few | CSASRQADQPQHF | TGCAGTGCTAGCCGTCAGGCAGATCAGCCCCAGCATTTT
. | TRBJ1-1 | TRBV18 | many | CASSPQQNTEAFF | TGTGCCAGCAGCCCTCAGCAGAACACTGAAGCTTTCTTT
. | TRBJ2-3 | TRBV19 | . | CASSIARGPSETDTQYF | TGTGCCAGTAGTATAGCCCGGGGACCTTCAGAAACAGATACGCAGTATTTT
TRBD2 | TRBJ2-1 | TRBV6-1 | . | CASSTPVPSGNNNEQFF | TGTGCCAGCAGTACCCCCGTTCCTAGCGGGAATAACAATGAGCAGTTCTTC
TRBD1 | TRBJ2-1 | TRBV29-1 | many | CSVTKTGGDEQFF | TGCAGCGTCACGAAGACAGGGGGCGATGAGCAGTTCTTC
TRBD2 | TRBJ2-7 | TRBV18 | . | CASSSSGRVWEQYF | TGTGCCAGCTCATCTAGCGGGAGGGTCTGGGAGCAGTACTTC
TRBD1 | TRBJ1-6 | TRBV7-9 | . | CASSTTGTGHSPLHF | TGTGCCAGCAGCACGACCGGGACAGGACATTCACCCCTCCACTTT
. | TRBJ2-7 | TRBV12-3/TRBV12-4 | . | CASSLFWGKRAYEQYF | TGTGCCAGCAGTTTATTTTGGGGAAAGCGGGCCTACGAGCAGTACTTC
TRBD1 | TRBJ2-7 | TRBV20-1 | . | CSAPGTASYEQYF | TGCAGTGCACCGGGGACAGCTAGCTACGAGCAGTACTTC
TRBD2 | TRBJ2-3 | TRBV27 | . | CASSSPGSGSYTQYF | TGTGCCAGCAGTTCCCCGGGTAGCGGGAGCTATACGCAGTATTTT
. | TRBJ2-1 | TRBV29-1 | . | CSVEDRTSSYNEQFF | TGCAGCGTTGAAGACCGGACGAGCTCCTACAATGAGCAGTTCTTC
TRBD1 | TRBJ2-3 | TRBV7-6 | . | CASSSTGQRTDTQYF | TGTGCCAGCAGTTCCACGGGACAGCGCACAGATACGCAGTATTTT
. | TRBJ2-3 | TRBV29-1 | many | CSVEGGTQYF | TGCAGCGTTGAGGGAGGCACGCAGTATTTT
. | TRBJ2-1 | TRBV20-1 | once | CSAARTAPLINEQFF | TGCAGTGCTGCCCGGACTGCGCCACTTATTAATGAGCAGTTCTTC
TRBD2 | TRBJ2-5 | TRBV5-6 | few | CASSNLAGEETQYF | TGTGCCAGCAGCAATTTAGCGGGAGAAGAGACCCAGTACTTC
. | TRBJ2-5 | TRBV7-8 | . | CASRQFPPRGETQYF | TGTGCCAGCAGGCAATTTCCCCCTCGAGGCGAGACCCAGTACTTC
TRBD2 | TRBJ2-1 | TRBV5-1 | many | CASSLGGSGNNEQFF | TGCGCCAGCTCACTGGGGGGTAGCGGGAACAATGAGCAGTTCTTC
. | TRBJ2-7 | TRBV6-2/TRBV6-3 | . | CASSSSGPPYEQYF | TGTGCCAGCAGTTCCTCCGGGCCGCCCTACGAGCAGTACTTC
. | TRBJ2-7 | TRBV5-1 | many | CASSIGGSYEQYF | TGCGCCAGCAGTATAGGCGGTTCCTACGAGCAGTACTTC
TRBD2 | TRBJ2-7 | TRBV20-1 | . | CSARGLAAYEQYF | TGCAGTGCTAGAGGACTAGCGGCCTACGAGCAGTACTTC
TRBD1 | TRBJ2-1 | TRBV5-1 | . | CASSLTAGQGNEQFF | TGCGCCAGCAGCTTGACCGCAGGACAGGGGAATGAGCAGTTCTTC
. | TRBJ2-7 | TRBV7-9 | . | CASSPEGGAYEQYF | TGTGCCAGCAGCCCTGAAGGGGGGGCTTACGAGCAGTACTTC